Below, 2 T cell receptor beta chains from the same sample are listed, as sequenced in a study of T cell repertoires in cytomegalovirus infection (dated by TCRdb to the late 2010s). The treatment or condition label, read with the paper, signifies: in vitro stimulation with specific CMV peptide epitopes to enrich CMV-specific T cells. The data were produced on an Illumina HiSeq 1500. Using fastp at Q25 and MiXCR, TCRdb reprocessed the public reads and kept productive beta chains. For every CDR3 protein sequence, its rows merge into one entry that carries the most common genes and DNA. The sample has about half a million distinct CDR3 sequences on record, around 35% of them singletons. 15% to 20% of the sample is taken by the ten largest. Antigen specificity for these receptors is unknown. The sequences come from cultured PBMCs, collected from culture after CMV antigen stimulation. The receptor source for this set is a human donor in good health (CMV status not recorded). Some clones in this sample may be carry-over from other donors' samples.

In this sample, this clonotype turned up a few times. The chain recombines TRBV6-2 or TRBV6-3 with TRBJ2-2; no definite D call. Germline values: CDR1 MNHEY, CDR2 SVGEGT. CDR3 size: 12 residues. The V end lost 6 bases, the J end lost 3 bases, and 5 bases lay between the germline ends. The CDR3 DNA sequence: TGTGCCAGCAGCTGGTACACCGGGGAGCTGTTTTTT. This translates into CASSWYTGELFF.

Concerning this clonotype itself: A read error may explain this, as a much larger clone is one base away. The J gene is TRBJ1-1, the V gene TRBV7-3, with a possible D match to TRBD1 (6 bases). Germline V lookup: CDR1 SGHTA, CDR2 FQGTGA. Trimming shortened V by 1 base and J by 5 bases, and 8 bases separated the two germline ends. This CDR3 contains 13 residues. CDR3 residues: CASSLKGETEAFF. CDR3 nucleotides: TGTGCCAGCAGCTTAAAGGGGGAGACTGAAGCTTTCTTT.